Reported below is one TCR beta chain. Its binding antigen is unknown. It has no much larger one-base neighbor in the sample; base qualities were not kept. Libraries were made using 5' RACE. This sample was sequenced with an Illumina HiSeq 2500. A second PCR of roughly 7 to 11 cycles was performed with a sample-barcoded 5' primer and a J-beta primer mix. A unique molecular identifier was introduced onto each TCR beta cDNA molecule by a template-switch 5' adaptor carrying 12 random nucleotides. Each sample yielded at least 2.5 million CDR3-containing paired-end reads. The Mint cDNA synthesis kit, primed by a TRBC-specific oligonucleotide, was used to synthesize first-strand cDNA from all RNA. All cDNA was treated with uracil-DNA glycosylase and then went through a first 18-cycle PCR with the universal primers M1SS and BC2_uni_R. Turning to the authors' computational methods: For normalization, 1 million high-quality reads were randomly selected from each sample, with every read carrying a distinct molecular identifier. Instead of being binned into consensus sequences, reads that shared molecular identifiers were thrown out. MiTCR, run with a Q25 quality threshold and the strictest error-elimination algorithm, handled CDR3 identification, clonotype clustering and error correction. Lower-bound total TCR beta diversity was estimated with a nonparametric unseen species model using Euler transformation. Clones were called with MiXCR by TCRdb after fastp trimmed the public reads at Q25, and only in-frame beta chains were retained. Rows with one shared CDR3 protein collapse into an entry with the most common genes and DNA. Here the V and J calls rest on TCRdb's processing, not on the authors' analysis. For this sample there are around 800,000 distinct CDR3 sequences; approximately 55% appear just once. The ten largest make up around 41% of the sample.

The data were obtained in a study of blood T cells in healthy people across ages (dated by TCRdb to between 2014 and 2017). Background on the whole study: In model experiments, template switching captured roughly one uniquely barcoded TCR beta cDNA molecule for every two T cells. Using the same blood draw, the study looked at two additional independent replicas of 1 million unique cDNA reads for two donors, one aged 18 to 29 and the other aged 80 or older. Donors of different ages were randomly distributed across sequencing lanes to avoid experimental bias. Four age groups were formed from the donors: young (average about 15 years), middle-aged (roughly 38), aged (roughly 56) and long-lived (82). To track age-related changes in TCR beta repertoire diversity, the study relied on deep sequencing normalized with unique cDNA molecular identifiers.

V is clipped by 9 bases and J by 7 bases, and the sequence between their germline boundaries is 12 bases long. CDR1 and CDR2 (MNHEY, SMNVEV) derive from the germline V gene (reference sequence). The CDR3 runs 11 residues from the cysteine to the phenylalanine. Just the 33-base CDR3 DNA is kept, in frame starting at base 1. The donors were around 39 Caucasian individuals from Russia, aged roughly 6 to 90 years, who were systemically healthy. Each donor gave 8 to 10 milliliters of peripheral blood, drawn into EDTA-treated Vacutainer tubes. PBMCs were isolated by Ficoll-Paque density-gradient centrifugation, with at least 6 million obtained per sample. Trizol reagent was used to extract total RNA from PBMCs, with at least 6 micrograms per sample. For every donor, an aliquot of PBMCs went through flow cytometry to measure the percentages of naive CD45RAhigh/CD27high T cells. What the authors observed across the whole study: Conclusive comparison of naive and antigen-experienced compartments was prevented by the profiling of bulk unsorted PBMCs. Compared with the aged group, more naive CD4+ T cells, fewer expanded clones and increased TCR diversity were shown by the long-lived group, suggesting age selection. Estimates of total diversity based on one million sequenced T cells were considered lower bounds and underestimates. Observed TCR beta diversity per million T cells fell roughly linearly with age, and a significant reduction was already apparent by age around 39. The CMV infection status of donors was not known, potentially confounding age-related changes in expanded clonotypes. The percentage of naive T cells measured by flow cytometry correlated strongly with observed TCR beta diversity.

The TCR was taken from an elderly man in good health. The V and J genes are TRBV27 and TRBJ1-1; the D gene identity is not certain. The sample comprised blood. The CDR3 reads CASRSVGEAFF. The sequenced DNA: TGTGCCAGTCGGTCGGTTGGTGAAGCTTTCTTT.